This entry is about one T cell receptor (beta chain). The protocol was immunoSEQ multiplex PCR, while the TCRdb copy is restricted to in-frame clones and leaves out a portion. The data contain 110,000 to 150,000 clones, approximately 87% of them singletons. The source of the sample is a study of blood T cell repertoires in COVID-19. On the study more broadly: Sources were T cells, B-cell-depleted T cells, or PBMCs; the material itself was cDNA or gDNA.

V dropped 6 bases and J dropped 3; count of bases not matched to a gene: 10. The CDR3 loop spans 16 amino acids. CDR1 is MNHEY, CDR2 SVGEGT, per germline. The receptor was isolated from a human donor in a cohort sampled during active COVID-19. The V and J genes are TRBV6-2 or TRBV6-3 and TRBJ1-5; TRBD1 aligns across 8 bases. Sequencing input: peripheral blood. The CDR3 DNA reads TGTGCCAGCAGCCCCGGAGGGACAGGCTCCAATCAGCCCCAGCATTTT. Amino acid sequence: CASSPGGTGSNQPQHF.